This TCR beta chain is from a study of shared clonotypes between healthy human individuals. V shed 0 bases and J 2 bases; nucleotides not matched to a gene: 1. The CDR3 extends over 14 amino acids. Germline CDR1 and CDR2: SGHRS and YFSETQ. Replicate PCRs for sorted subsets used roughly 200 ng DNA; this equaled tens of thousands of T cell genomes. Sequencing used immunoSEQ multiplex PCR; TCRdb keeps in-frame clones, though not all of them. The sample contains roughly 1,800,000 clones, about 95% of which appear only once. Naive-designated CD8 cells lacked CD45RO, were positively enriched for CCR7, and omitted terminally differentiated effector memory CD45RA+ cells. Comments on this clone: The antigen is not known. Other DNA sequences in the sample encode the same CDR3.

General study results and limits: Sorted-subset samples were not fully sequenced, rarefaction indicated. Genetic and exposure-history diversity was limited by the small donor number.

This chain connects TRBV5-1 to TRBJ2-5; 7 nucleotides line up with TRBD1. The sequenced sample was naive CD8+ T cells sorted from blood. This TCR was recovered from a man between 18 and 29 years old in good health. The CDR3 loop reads CASSLGQGQETQYF. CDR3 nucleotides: TGCGCCAGCAGCTTGGGACAGGGTCAAGAGACCCAGTACTTC. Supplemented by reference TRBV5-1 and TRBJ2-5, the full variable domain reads KAGVTQTPRYLIKTRGQQVTLSCSPISGHRSVSWYQQTPGQGLQFLFEYFSETQRNKGNFPGRFSGRQFSNSRSEMNVSTLELGDSALYLCASSLGQGQETQYFGPGTRLLVL.